This TCR beta chain was documented in a study of blood T cell repertoires in COVID-19. Across the study: PBMCs, B-cell-depleted T cells, or T cells were the source of the cDNA or gDNA that made up the material.

Trimming cost V 4 bases and J 2 bases, with 12 bases left between them. Per germline, CDR1 SGDLS and CDR2 YYNGEE. The CDR3 has 14 residues. Repertoires were generated with immunoSEQ multiplex PCR, while TCRdb's copy carries only in-frame clones and drops some. This table holds around 87,000 clones, around 79% found once. Sequencing was carried out using peripheral blood. The chain couples TRBV9 to TRBJ2-5; D possibly corresponds to TRBD2 (5 bases). The sequence came from a woman over 75 with acute or convalescent COVID-19. In DNA, the CDR3 is TGTGCCAGCAGCCCAACAGCGGTTCAAGAGACCCAGTACTTC. Translation gives CASSPTAVQETQYF.